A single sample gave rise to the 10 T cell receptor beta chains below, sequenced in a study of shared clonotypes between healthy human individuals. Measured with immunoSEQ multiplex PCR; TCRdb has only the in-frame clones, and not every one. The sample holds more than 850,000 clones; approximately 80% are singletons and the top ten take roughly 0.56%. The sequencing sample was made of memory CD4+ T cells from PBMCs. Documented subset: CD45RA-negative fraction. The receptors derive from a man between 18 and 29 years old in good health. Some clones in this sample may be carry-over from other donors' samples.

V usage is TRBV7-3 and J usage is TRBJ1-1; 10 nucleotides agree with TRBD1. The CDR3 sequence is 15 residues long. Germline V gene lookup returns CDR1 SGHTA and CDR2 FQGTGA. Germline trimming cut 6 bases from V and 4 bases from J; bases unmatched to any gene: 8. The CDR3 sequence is CASSLRQGASTEAFF. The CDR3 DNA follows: TGTGCCAGCAGTCTAAGACAGGGGGCGTCCACTGAAGCTTTCTTT.

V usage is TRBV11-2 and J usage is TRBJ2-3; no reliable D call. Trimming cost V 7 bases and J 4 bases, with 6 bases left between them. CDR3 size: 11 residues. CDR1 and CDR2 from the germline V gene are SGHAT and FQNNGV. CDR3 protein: CASTQADTQYF. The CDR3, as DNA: TGTGCCAGCACCCAAGCAGATACGCAGTATTTT.

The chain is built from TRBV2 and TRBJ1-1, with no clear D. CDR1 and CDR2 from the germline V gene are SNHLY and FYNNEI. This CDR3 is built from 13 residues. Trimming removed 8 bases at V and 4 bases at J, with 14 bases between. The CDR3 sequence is CASLRRLGTEAFF. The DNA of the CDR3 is TGTGCCAGCCTTCGGCGTCTCGGCACTGAAGCTTTCTTT.

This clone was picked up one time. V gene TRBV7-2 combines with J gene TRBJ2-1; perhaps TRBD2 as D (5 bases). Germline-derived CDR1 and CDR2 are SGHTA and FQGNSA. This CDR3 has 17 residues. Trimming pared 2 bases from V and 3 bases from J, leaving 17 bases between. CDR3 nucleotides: TGTGCCAGCAGCTTATTTAGGGCGGGTGCTATCTACAATGAGCAGTTCTTC. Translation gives CASSLFRAGAIYNEQFF.

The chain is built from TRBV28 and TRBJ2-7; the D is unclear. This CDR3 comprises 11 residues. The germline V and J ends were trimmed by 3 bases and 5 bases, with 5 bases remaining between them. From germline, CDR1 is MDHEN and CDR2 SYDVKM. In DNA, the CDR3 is TGTGCCAGCAGTTTTCAGGACGAGCAGTACTTC. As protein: CASSFQDEQYF.

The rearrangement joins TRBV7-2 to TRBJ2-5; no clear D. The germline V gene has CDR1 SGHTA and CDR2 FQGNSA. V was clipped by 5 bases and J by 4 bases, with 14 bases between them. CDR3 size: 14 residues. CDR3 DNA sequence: TGTGCCAGCAGCCTCGGCGTCCTTCGAGAGACCCAGTACTTC. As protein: CASSLGVLRETQYF.

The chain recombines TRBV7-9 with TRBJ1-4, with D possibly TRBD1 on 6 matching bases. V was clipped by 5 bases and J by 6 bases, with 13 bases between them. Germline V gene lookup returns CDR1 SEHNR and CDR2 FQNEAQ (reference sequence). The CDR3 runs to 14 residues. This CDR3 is CASSPGGGHEKLFF. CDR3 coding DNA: TGTGCCAGCAGCCCTGGGGGGGGGCATGAAAAACTGTTTTTT. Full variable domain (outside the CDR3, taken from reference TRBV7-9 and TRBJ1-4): DTGVSQNPRHKITKRGQNVTFRCDPISEHNRLYWYRQTLGQGPEFLTYFQNEAQLEKSRLLSDRFSAERPKGSFSTLEIQRTEQGDSAMYLCASSPGGGHEKLFFGSGTQLSVL.

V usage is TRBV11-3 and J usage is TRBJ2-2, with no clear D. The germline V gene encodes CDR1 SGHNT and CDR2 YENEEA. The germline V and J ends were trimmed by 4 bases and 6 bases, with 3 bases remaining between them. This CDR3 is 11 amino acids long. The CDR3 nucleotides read TGTGCCAGCAGCTCTTCCGGGGAGCTGTTTTTT. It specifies CASSSSGELFF.

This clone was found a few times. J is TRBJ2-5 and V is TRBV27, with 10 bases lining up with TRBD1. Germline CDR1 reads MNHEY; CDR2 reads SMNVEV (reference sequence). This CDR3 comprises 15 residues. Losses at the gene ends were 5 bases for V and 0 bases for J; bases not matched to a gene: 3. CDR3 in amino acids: CASSRDRGYQETQYF. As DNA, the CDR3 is TGTGCCAGCAGTAGGGACAGGGGCTACCAAGAGACCCAGTACTTC.

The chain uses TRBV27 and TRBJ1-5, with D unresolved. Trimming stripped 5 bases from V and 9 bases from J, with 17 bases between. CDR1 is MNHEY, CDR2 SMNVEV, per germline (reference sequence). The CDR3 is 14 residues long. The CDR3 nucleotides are TGTGCCAGCAGTCCCTACGGTACCCAGGCGCCCCAGCATTTT. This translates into CASSPYGTQAPQHF.